This entry is about one T cell receptor (beta chain). This entry belongs to a study of blood T cell repertoires in COVID-19. CDR3 length: 15 residues. With V trimmed by 9 bases and J by 2 bases, 7 bases remained unmatched. Germline V lookup: CDR1 LNHDA, CDR2 SQIVND (reference sequence). Clones were sequenced by immunoSEQ multiplex PCR, and TCRdb holds only the in-frame ones, with some missing. The sample has over 120,000 clones; roughly 84% are singletons. Sequenced material: peripheral blood. The TCR was taken from a human donor in a cohort sampled during active COVID-19. V and J are TRBV19 and TRBJ2-6; 7 bases fit TRBD1. The CDR3 loop reads CASKDRAPGANVLTF. In DNA form, the CDR3 reads TGTGCCAGCAAAGACAGGGCCCCTGGGGCCAACGTCCTGACTTTC. Variable domain in full (rest from reference TRBV19 and TRBJ2-6): DGGITQSPKYLFRKEGQNVTLSCEQNLNHDAMYWYRQDPGQGLRLIYYSQIVNDFQKGDIAEGYSVSREKKESFPLTVTSAQKNPTAFYLCASKDRAPGANVLTFGAGSRLTVL.